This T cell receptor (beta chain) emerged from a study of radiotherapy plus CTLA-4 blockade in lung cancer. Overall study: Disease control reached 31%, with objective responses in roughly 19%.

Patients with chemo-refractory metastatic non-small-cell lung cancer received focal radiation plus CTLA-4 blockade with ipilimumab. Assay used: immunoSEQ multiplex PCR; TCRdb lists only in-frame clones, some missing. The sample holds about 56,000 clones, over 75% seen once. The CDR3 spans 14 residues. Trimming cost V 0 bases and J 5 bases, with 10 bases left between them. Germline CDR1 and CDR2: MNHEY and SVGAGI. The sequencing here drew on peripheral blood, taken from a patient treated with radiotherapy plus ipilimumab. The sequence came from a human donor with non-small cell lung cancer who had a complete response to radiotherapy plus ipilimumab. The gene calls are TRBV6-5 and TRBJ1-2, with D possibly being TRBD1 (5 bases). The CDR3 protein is CASSYSDTRYGYTF. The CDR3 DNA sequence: TGTGCCAGCAGTTACTCGGACACCCGATATGGCTACACCTTC.